These 16 T cell receptor beta chains originate from one sample sequenced in a study of T cell clusters in autoimmune cytopenias. TRB was amplified by touch-down multiplex PCR, primer pools A and B combined. TCRdb re-called the multiplex PCR reads, yielding one record per CDR3 amino acid sequence without DNA. The listing contains about 1,400 distinct CDR3 sequences. Tens of thousands of genome equivalents of blood DNA were amplified for TRB. The specimen was peripheral blood. These receptor sequences come from a human donor with an autoimmune cytopenia or autoimmune hepatitis (not recorded which).

The chain carries TRBV7-9 and TRBJ1-5; without DNA, the TCRdb call of TRBD1 cannot be checked. The CDR3 runs to 14 residues. The germline gives CDR1 SEHNR, CDR2 FQNEAQ (reference sequence). The CDR3 protein is CASSQGLSNQPQHF.

According to its frequency, this clonotype is medium-sized. V and J are TRBV20-1 and TRBJ2-7. CDR3 length equals 12 residues. Germline assignment: CDR1 DFQATT and CDR2 SNEGSKA (reference sequence). The CDR3: CSARVSVNEQYF.

This clonotype registers medium-sized by frequency. The chain is built from TRBV10-2 and TRBJ1-2; the D call from TCRdb, TRBD1, cannot be confirmed without DNA. The V gene's germline CDR1 is WSHSY and CDR2 SAAADI. The CDR3 has 16 amino acids. The CDR3 sequence: CASSEPDRLLTEGYTF.

This clonotype is identified as medium-sized from frequency. The chain links TRBV15 to TRBJ2-2; with no DNA, the TCRdb D assignment of TRBD2 cannot be verified. In germline, CDR1 is LNHNV, CDR2 YYDKDF (reference sequence). The CDR3 has 16 amino acids. CDR3 in amino acids: CATSREGGRRTGELFF.

The genes are TRBV6-5 and TRBJ2-3; lacking DNA, the TRBD1 call made by TCRdb goes unchecked. Germline CDR1 MNHEY, CDR2 SVGAGI. CDR3 length: 15 amino acids. CDR3 residues: CASNKGAESPDTQYF.

Judged by frequency, this clonotype is medium-sized. The rearrangement uses TRBV20-1 and TRBJ2-3. The V gene's germline CDR1 is DFQATT and CDR2 SNEGSKA (reference sequence). This CDR3 has 15 amino acids. The CDR3 reads CSARDPRQSTDTQYF.

This clonotype shows up as large by frequency. The genes are TRBV12-3 or TRBV12-4 and TRBJ1-4. The CDR3 covers 15 residues. CDR3 in amino acids: CASSLQAGTSEKLFF.

This clonotype ranks as medium-sized (0.01 to 0.1%) in terms of frequency. The chain joins TRBV7-9 to TRBJ2-3; TCRdb indicates TRBD1, and absent DNA this call remains unverified. The CDR3 is 14 residues long. Looked up from germline, CDR1 is SEHNR and CDR2 is FQNEAQ (reference sequence). The CDR3 spells CASSFQGPTDTQYF.

This clonotype registers medium-sized by frequency. The rearrangement links TRBV5-4 to TRBJ2-5; without DNA, the TCRdb call of TRBD1 cannot be checked. This CDR3 region has 18 residues. Germline CDR1 SGHNT, CDR2 YYREEE (reference sequence). The CDR3 loop is CASSRRSGGQGNQETQYF.

V and J are TRBV28 and TRBJ2-3; TCRdb picks TRBD1, but there is no DNA to check that call. The CDR3 totals 15 residues. The germline V gene has CDR1 MDHEN and CDR2 SYDVKM. CDR3 in amino acids: CASSLELTGKRTQYF.

This clonotype is identified as large from frequency. This chain uses TRBV7-6 with TRBJ1-4; checking the TCRdb D call of TRBD1 is not possible without DNA. The CDR3 is made up of 16 amino acids. CDR1 and CDR2 from the germline V gene are SGHVS and FNYEAQ. CDR3 in amino acids: CASSLGDSATNEKLFF.

Frequency places this clonotype as medium-sized. The rearrangement links TRBV20-1 to TRBJ2-1; TCRdb indicates TRBD2, and absent DNA this call remains unverified. This CDR3 comprises 15 residues. Germline V gene sequence: CDR1 DFQATT, CDR2 SNEGSKA (reference sequence). CDR3 region: CSATFSGGPYNEQFF.

The chain combines TRBV24-1 with TRBJ2-1; the TRBD1 assignment by TCRdb is unverifiable without DNA. This CDR3 is built from 17 residues. Germline V lookup: CDR1 KGHDR, CDR2 SFDVKD. CDR3 sequence: CATSPSQAHLSYNEQFF.

V gene TRBV10-2 combines with J gene TRBJ2-1; the TCRdb D gene call, TRBD1, has no DNA to confirm it. This CDR3 contains 16 residues. Per germline, CDR1 WSHSY and CDR2 SAAADI. The CDR3 spells CARSGQADRGHNEQFF.

The chain recombines TRBV4-1 with TRBJ2-1; TCRdb's D gene call, TRBD1, goes unchecked for lack of DNA. Germline V lookup: CDR1 MGHRA, CDR2 YSYEKL. The CDR3 runs to 14 residues. CDR3: CASSQAYRDNEQFF.

The chain combines TRBV5-1 with TRBJ1-6; lacking DNA, the TRBD1 call made by TCRdb goes unchecked. Germline CDR1 SGHRS, CDR2 YFSETQ. The CDR3 is made up of 17 amino acids. The CDR3 is CASSLEGQGALSSPLHF.